This T cell receptor (beta chain) derives from a study of T cells in localized non-small cell lung cancer. Notes on the study in general: Among the top 100 tumor clones, a median about 59 appeared in adjacent lung. Uninvolved adjacent lung showed the highest T cell clonality, exceeding tumor. Those with higher blood T cell density had longer overall survival. Heterogeneity is still possible, as just one tumor region was sequenced.

Some clones are missing from TCRdb's copy, which holds only in-frame ones; the method was immunoSEQ multiplex PCR. The repertoire holds around 83,000 clones, with around 80% as singletons. Per the germline V gene, CDR1 is MNHEY and CDR2 is SVGAGI. The CDR3 extends over 13 amino acids. V was trimmed by 4 bases and J by 5 bases, leaving 11 bases between them. To note about this clone: The antigen remains unidentified.

This TCR came from a man aged 40 to 70 with stage II squamous cell lung carcinoma. The sequenced sample was PBMCs, obtained before any cancer treatment. This chain uses TRBV6-5 with TRBJ2-5; the D is unclear. The CDR3 sequence: CASSFADGETQYF. The CDR3 nucleotides read TGTGCCAGCAGTTTCGCCGACGGGGAGACCCAGTACTTC.